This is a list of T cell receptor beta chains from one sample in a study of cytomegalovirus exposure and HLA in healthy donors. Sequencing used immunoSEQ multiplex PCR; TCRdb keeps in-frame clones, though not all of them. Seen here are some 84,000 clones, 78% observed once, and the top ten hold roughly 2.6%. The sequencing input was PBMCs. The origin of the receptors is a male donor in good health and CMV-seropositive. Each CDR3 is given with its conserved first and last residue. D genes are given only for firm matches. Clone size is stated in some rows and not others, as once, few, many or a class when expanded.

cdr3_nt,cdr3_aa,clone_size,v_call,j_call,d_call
TGTGCCAGCAGCCTACAGGGGCAGAACACTGAAGCTTTCTTT,CASSLQGQNTEAFF,few,TRBV7-8,TRBJ1-1,TRBD1
TGTGCCAGCAGTTACGATGCCGGGACCGGGGAGCTGTTTTTT,CASSYDAGTGELFF,.,TRBV6-6,TRBJ2-2,.
TGTGCCAGCAGCCAAGTCTACCACCTTGAGCAGTTCTTC,CASSQVYHLEQFF,.,TRBV11-2,TRBJ2-1,.
TGTGCCAGCAGTTACGTCCTAGTCTATGGCTACACCTTC,CASSYVLVYGYTF,.,TRBV28,TRBJ1-2,.
TGTGCCAGCAGTCCGGGCAGGGGCAATCAGCCCCAGCATTTT,CASSPGRGNQPQHF,few,TRBV28,TRBJ1-5,.
TGTGCCAGCAGGCCTCGACTAGCGGGAGCCCCCTACGAGCAGTACTTC,CASRPRLAGAPYEQYF,.,TRBV27,TRBJ2-7,TRBD2
TGCAGTGCTAGTCCGGGTGGCTACACCTTC,CSASPGGYTF,.,TRBV20-1,TRBJ1-2,.
TGTGCCAGCAACCGCGCGGGACTAGCATCCAATGAGCAGTTCTTC,CASNRAGLASNEQFF,few,TRBV7-8,TRBJ2-1,TRBD2
TGTGCCAGCAGTCCTGGACTACTAGCTTTCTTT,CASSPGLLAFF,few,TRBV28,TRBJ1-1,.
TGCGCCAGCAGCTCCGGACTAGCGGGAGAGTATTCCTACGAGCAGTACTTC,CASSSGLAGEYSYEQYF,once,TRBV5-1,TRBJ2-7,TRBD2
TGTGCCAGTAGGGACAGCTTGAACACTGAAGCTTTCTTT,CASRDSLNTEAFF,.,TRBV6-5,TRBJ1-1,TRBD1
TGTGCCAGCAGTCCTCAGCAGCGGGGCAATCAGCCCCAGCATTTT,CASSPQQRGNQPQHF,.,TRBV27,TRBJ1-5,.
TGTGCCAGCAGCGCCAAAGGGGAGGGGCAGGATGGAAACACCATATATTTT,CASSAKGEGQDGNTIYF,.,TRBV9,TRBJ1-3,.
TGTGCCAGCAGCTTAGCGCAGTTACAATCGGAGACCCAGTACTTC,CASSLAQLQSETQYF,.,TRBV7-9,TRBJ2-5,.
TGTGCCAGCAGCTTGGCAGGGACTAGCGGATACGAGCAGTACTTC,CASSLAGTSGYEQYF,.,TRBV5-4,TRBJ2-7,TRBD2
TGTGCCAGCAGCCCCGAGGGCTCCTACAATGAGCAGTTCTTC,CASSPEGSYNEQFF,.,TRBV2,TRBJ2-1,.
TGTGCCAGCAGTCCACCTACCCTAGCGGGGGAAGTTGAGACCCAGTACTTC,CASSPPTLAGEVETQYF,.,TRBV9,TRBJ2-5,TRBD2
TGTGCCAGCAGTTACCAGTCCTCAGGGGGCCACACTGAAGCTTTCTTT,CASSYQSSGGHTEAFF,.,TRBV6-6,TRBJ1-1,TRBD1
TGCGCCAGCAGTGAGGGGGGCACTGGCACCGGGGAGCTGTTTTTT,CASSEGGTGTGELFF,.,TRBV10-1,TRBJ2-2,.
TGTGCCAGTAGTATCGTCAGAGCGTCTGGAAACACCATATATTTT,CASSIVRASGNTIYF,.,TRBV19,TRBJ1-3,.
TGTGCCAGCAGCGGACCGGGACAGGGGGGGACTGAAGCTTTCTTT,CASSGPGQGGTEAFF,once,TRBV11-2,TRBJ1-1,TRBD1
TGTGCCACGGAGGGTATCTCCAAAAACATTCAGTACTTC,CATEGISKNIQYF,.,TRBV28,TRBJ2-4,.
TGCGCCAGCAGCCACAGGAGAGGAGACAGGGGCGCCTACGAGCAGTACTTC,CASSHRRGDRGAYEQYF,.,TRBV4-1,TRBJ2-7,TRBD1
TGTGCCAGCAGTGGGAGCGGGAGGGCCGAAGATACGCAGTATTTT,CASSGSGRAEDTQYF,.,TRBV28,TRBJ2-3,TRBD2
TGCGCCAGCAGGACTTGGGGGGGAGCTAACTATGGCTACACCTTC,CASRTWGGANYGYTF,.,TRBV5-1,TRBJ1-2,.
TGTGCCATCAGTGAAGTTCCCCCGGGGAGCGGGCAAGACTACGAGCAGTACTTC,CAISEVPPGSGQDYEQYF,.,TRBV10-3,TRBJ2-7,.
TGTGCCAGCAGCGTAGGACAGGGGTCCTGGAATGAGCAGTTCTTC,CASSVGQGSWNEQFF,.,TRBV9,TRBJ2-1,TRBD1
TGTGCCAGCAGCTCGTTGACAGGGGCTTCTGAGGGCTACACCTTC,CASSSLTGASEGYTF,.,TRBV7-9,TRBJ1-2,TRBD1
TGTGCCAGCAGTACGAACCTCCTGACAGGGGGCGAACAAGAGACCCAGTACTTC,CASSTNLLTGGEQETQYF,.,TRBV28,TRBJ2-5,TRBD1
TGTGCCAGCAGCTTGACGGGAGCGAACACAGATACGCAGTATTTT,CASSLTGANTDTQYF,.,TRBV5-4,TRBJ2-3,.
TGTGCCAGCGCCACGGCGGGAGTGGAGACCCAGTACTTC,CASATAGVETQYF,.,TRBV5-4,TRBJ2-5,TRBD2
TGTGCCAGCAGTTCACTAGCGGGAGGGTACAATGAGCAGTTCTTC,CASSSLAGGYNEQFF,.,TRBV6-5,TRBJ2-1,TRBD2
TGTGCCAGCACCGATTTGGGGAGTCTGACAGGGGGCAATCAGCCCCAGCATTTT,CASTDLGSLTGGNQPQHF,.,TRBV21-1,TRBJ1-5,.
TGCAGCGTTCTCGGGATGGATACGCAGTATTTT,CSVLGMDTQYF,.,TRBV29-1,TRBJ2-3,.
TGTGCCAACTCACCACGACCCACGACAGGGGATAGCAATCAGCCCCAGCATTTT,CANSPRPTTGDSNQPQHF,.,TRBV18,TRBJ1-5,TRBD1
TGTGCCAGCAGTCCCGGAACGCGGGCGTTGGACGATACGCAGTATTTT,CASSPGTRALDDTQYF,.,TRBV25-1,TRBJ2-3,.
TGTGCCAGCTCACCGCCCCGGGGACAGGGGACTTACACCATATATTTT,CASSPPRGQGTYTIYF,.,TRBV18,TRBJ1-3,TRBD1
TGTGCCAGCAGCGAGGGACAGGATAATTCACCCCTCCACTTT,CASSEGQDNSPLHF,.,TRBV6-5,TRBJ1-6,TRBD1
TGTGCCAGCAGTGAAAGGTTGGCCGGGACTGGGGTCCACGAGCAGTACTTC,CASSERLAGTGVHEQYF,once,TRBV6-1,TRBJ2-7,.
TGTGCCAGCAGTGTTACAGGGGGGGTGAATAGGGAGCTGTTTTTT,CASSVTGGVNRELFF,few,TRBV2,TRBJ2-2,.
TGTGCCAGCAGCTTATCCCGGCTAGCTAGCACAGATACGCAGTATTTT,CASSLSRLASTDTQYF,.,TRBV7-6,TRBJ2-3,.
TGTGCCAGCAGCCCACGGACAGGGCGAGAGACCCAGTACTTC,CASSPRTGRETQYF,.,TRBV7-8,TRBJ2-5,TRBD1